The following is a TCR beta chain sequence with its context. No antigen is known for it. This sample stems from a study of shared clonotypes between healthy human individuals. About the research overall: Each donor contributed plates that comprised three CD4 naive, three CD4 memory, two CD8 naive and one CD8 memory. Study conclusions and caveats: The study generally estimated greater richness for naive than memory subsets.

Clones were read by immunoSEQ multiplex PCR, and TCRdb kept only the in-frame ones, dropping some. The sample consists of 2,500,000 or so clones, roughly 90% of them appearing once. The authors divided CD4+ cells into CD45RA+ naive and CD45RA-negative memory subsets. Germline CDR1 MNHEY, CDR2 SVGAGI. This CDR3 contains 14 residues. V was trimmed by 7 bases and J by 7 bases, leaving 16 bases between them. The sequence came from a man younger than 30 in good health. Some clones in this sample may be carry-over from other donors' samples. Material: naive CD4+ T cells from PBMCs. Subset of the sample: CD45RA+ positively selected. The rearrangement joins TRBV6-5 to TRBJ2-2; D assignment may be TRBD1 or TRBD2 (5 bases each). Written as DNA, the CDR3 is TGTGCCAGCACCCCGGGGCCACGGGGCGGGGAGCTGTTTTTT. Translation gives CASTPGPRGGELFF.